A selection of T cell receptor beta chains follows, all from one sample in a study of blood T cell repertoires in COVID-19. The repertoire was sequenced with immunoSEQ multiplex PCR; TCRdb's copy has only in-frame clones and lacks some. The table has 85,000 to 130,000 clones, around 80% seen once. Sequenced: peripheral blood. Receptors originate from a woman aged 55-70 years with acute or convalescent COVID-19. The CDR3 runs from the conserved cysteine through the conserved F or W. The order of the fields is D gene, clone size, J gene, V gene, CDR3 DNA, CDR3 protein. The D gene is left open where the match is weak. The size of a clone is reported for some rows only, either as once, few or many, or as a class for expanded clones.

D gene: NA; clone size: NA; J gene: TRBJ2-7; V gene: TRBV19; CDR3 DNA: TGTGCCAGTAGTATCGGGGGTAATCCCTACGAGCAGTACTTC; CDR3 protein: CASSIGGNPYEQYF
D gene: TRBD1; clone size: NA; J gene: TRBJ1-6; V gene: TRBV10-3; CDR3 DNA: TGTGCCATCAGCACCCAGCCCACCAGGGGGCAGGGTTCACCCCTCCACTTT; CDR3 protein: CAISTQPTRGQGSPLHF
D gene: NA; clone size: NA; J gene: TRBJ1-1; V gene: TRBV12-3/TRBV12-4; CDR3 DNA: TGTGCCAGCAGTTTCCCCATGAACACTGAAGCTTTCTTT; CDR3 protein: CASSFPMNTEAFF
D gene: NA; clone size: NA; J gene: TRBJ2-1; V gene: TRBV15; CDR3 DNA: TGTGCCACCCGGGGCGGAGGGCGGAATGAGCAGTTCTTC; CDR3 protein: CATRGGGRNEQFF
D gene: NA; clone size: NA; J gene: TRBJ2-5; V gene: TRBV23-1; CDR3 DNA: TGCGCCAGCAGTCAATCGAATAGTTTATCCCAAGAGACCCAGTACTTC; CDR3 protein: CASSQSNSLSQETQYF
D gene: TRBD1; clone size: NA; J gene: TRBJ2-7; V gene: TRBV5-1; CDR3 DNA: TGCGCCAGCAGTCCCGGGACAGGGGCACAGGAGCAGTACTTC; CDR3 protein: CASSPGTGAQEQYF
D gene: TRBD2; clone size: NA; J gene: TRBJ2-7; V gene: TRBV10-3; CDR3 DNA: TGTGCCATCAAACCTAGCGGGAGTATTTACGAGCAGTACTTC; CDR3 protein: CAIKPSGSIYEQYF
D gene: NA; clone size: NA; J gene: TRBJ2-7; V gene: TRBV19; CDR3 DNA: TGTGCCAGTAGTCGCGACAGGTCCTACGAGCAGTACTTC; CDR3 protein: CASSRDRSYEQYF
D gene: TRBD1; clone size: NA; J gene: TRBJ1-4; V gene: TRBV6-5; CDR3 DNA: TGTGCCAGCAGCTATGAAACAGGGGGCCTCGGAAAACTGTTTTTT; CDR3 protein: CASSYETGGLGKLFF
D gene: NA; clone size: NA; J gene: TRBJ1-1; V gene: TRBV5-4; CDR3 DNA: TGTGCCAGCAGCCAAGCCGCGGGGGAGAGCACTGAAGCTTTCTTT; CDR3 protein: CASSQAAGESTEAFF
D gene: TRBD2; clone size: NA; J gene: TRBJ2-1; V gene: TRBV5-4; CDR3 DNA: TGTGCCAGCAGCTTATCTAGCGGGGGGTCCTACAATGAGCAGTTCTTC; CDR3 protein: CASSLSSGGSYNEQFF
D gene: NA; clone size: NA; J gene: TRBJ2-7; V gene: TRBV25-1; CDR3 DNA: TGTGCCAGCTCGACAGTTTACGAGCAGTACTTC; CDR3 protein: CASSTVYEQYF
D gene: TRBD1; clone size: NA; J gene: TRBJ2-3; V gene: TRBV6-5; CDR3 DNA: TGTGCGCTAAGGGGACAGGGCACAGATACGCAGTATTTT; CDR3 protein: CALRGQGTDTQYF
D gene: TRBD2; clone size: NA; J gene: TRBJ2-5; V gene: TRBV7-8; CDR3 DNA: TGTGCCAGCAGCTTAGTGCCTAGCGGGGAACTACAAGAGACCCAGTACTTC; CDR3 protein: CASSLVPSGELQETQYF
D gene: TRBD1; clone size: NA; J gene: TRBJ1-1; V gene: TRBV18; CDR3 DNA: TGTGCCAGCTCACCATACGGCCGACAGGGCAACACTGAAGCTTTCTTT; CDR3 protein: CASSPYGRQGNTEAFF
D gene: TRBD1; clone size: NA; J gene: TRBJ2-7; V gene: TRBV6-5; CDR3 DNA: TGTGCCAGCAGAGATAGGACAGGAGGCTCCTACGAGCAGTACTTC; CDR3 protein: CASRDRTGGSYEQYF
D gene: NA; clone size: NA; J gene: TRBJ1-5; V gene: TRBV30; CDR3 DNA: TGTGCCTGGAGTGCGGGGGGGCTGGATCAGCCCCAGCATTTT; CDR3 protein: CAWSAGGLDQPQHF
D gene: NA; clone size: NA; J gene: TRBJ1-1; V gene: TRBV11-3; CDR3 DNA: TGTGCCAGCAGCTTAGATTTCCGCACTGAAGCTTTCTTT; CDR3 protein: CASSLDFRTEAFF
D gene: NA; clone size: NA; J gene: TRBJ1-4; V gene: TRBV5-1; CDR3 DNA: TGCGCCAGCAGCTCAAACCAGGGGTCTAATGAAAAACTGTTTTTT; CDR3 protein: CASSSNQGSNEKLFF
D gene: NA; clone size: NA; J gene: TRBJ1-2; V gene: TRBV9; CDR3 DNA: TGTGCCAGCAGCGTTTCGGTTCTCTATGGCTACACCTTC; CDR3 protein: CASSVSVLYGYTF
D gene: NA; clone size: NA; J gene: TRBJ2-1; V gene: TRBV24-1; CDR3 DNA: TGTGCCACCAGTGATCCTACCGGGTCCAATGACGGGAATGAGCAGTTCTTC; CDR3 protein: CATSDPTGSNDGNEQFF
D gene: NA; clone size: NA; J gene: TRBJ2-7; V gene: TRBV10-2; CDR3 DNA: TGCGCCAGCAGACTCGGGGGGCTCTACGAGCAGTACTTC; CDR3 protein: CASRLGGLYEQYF
D gene: NA; clone size: NA; J gene: TRBJ1-1; V gene: TRBV2; CDR3 DNA: TGTGCCAGCAGTGAACTCGGGGTATCGGCTTTCTTT; CDR3 protein: CASSELGVSAFF
D gene: TRBD2; clone size: NA; J gene: TRBJ2-2; V gene: TRBV19; CDR3 DNA: TGTGCCAGTAGTATTGGGGGGGGCACCGGGGAGCTGTTTTTT; CDR3 protein: CASSIGGGTGELFF
D gene: TRBD2; clone size: NA; J gene: TRBJ2-1; V gene: TRBV5-4; CDR3 DNA: TGTGCCAGCAGCTTGGGGACTAGTAACGGGTGGAATGAGCAGTTCTTC; CDR3 protein: CASSLGTSNGWNEQFF
D gene: NA; clone size: NA; J gene: TRBJ2-3; V gene: TRBV6-4; CDR3 DNA: TGTGCCAGCAGTGACTCATGGGGGCAGGCAGATACGCAGTATTTT; CDR3 protein: CASSDSWGQADTQYF
D gene: TRBD2; clone size: NA; J gene: TRBJ2-2; V gene: TRBV11-2; CDR3 DNA: TGTGCCAGCAGCTTAGAGGGTGGGAGGGTGGTCACCGGGGAGCTGTTTTTT; CDR3 protein: CASSLEGGRVVTGELFF
D gene: NA; clone size: NA; J gene: TRBJ1-5; V gene: TRBV28; CDR3 DNA: TGTGCCAGCAGTTTAGGATCTGACAGGTTGAATCAGCCCCAGCATTTT; CDR3 protein: CASSLGSDRLNQPQHF
D gene: NA; clone size: NA; J gene: TRBJ2-7; V gene: TRBV7-7; CDR3 DNA: TGTGCTAGCAGCTTAGGGCTTCCGGGTTCTGGCCACGAGCAGTACTTC; CDR3 protein: CASSLGLPGSGHEQYF
D gene: NA; clone size: NA; J gene: TRBJ2-3; V gene: TRBV7-3; CDR3 DNA: TGTGCCAGCAGCTTATTAGGCGGTAGCAACACAGATACGCAGTATTTT; CDR3 protein: CASSLLGGSNTDTQYF
D gene: NA; clone size: few; J gene: TRBJ1-5; V gene: TRBV5-4; CDR3 DNA: TGTGCCAGCAGCTTGGACAGTTATCAGCCCCAGCATTTT; CDR3 protein: CASSLDSYQPQHF
D gene: NA; clone size: NA; J gene: TRBJ1-1; V gene: TRBV29-1; CDR3 DNA: TGCAGCGTTGCAGTCGGAGGGAACACTAAAGCTTTCTTT; CDR3 protein: CSVAVGGNTKAFF
D gene: NA; clone size: NA; J gene: TRBJ1-2; V gene: TRBV3-1/TRBV3-2; CDR3 DNA: TGTGCCAGCAGCCCCGTCAGGGGTGGCTACACCTTC; CDR3 protein: CASSPVRGGYTF
D gene: TRBD1; clone size: few; J gene: TRBJ1-1; V gene: TRBV19; CDR3 DNA: TGTGCCAGTGAACTCCCCGGGACAGAAAAAGCTTTCTTT; CDR3 protein: CASELPGTEKAFF
D gene: TRBD1; clone size: once; J gene: TRBJ2-2; V gene: TRBV11-3; CDR3 DNA: TGTGCCAGCAGCTTAAACAGGGGAACCGGGGAGCTGTTTTTT; CDR3 protein: CASSLNRGTGELFF
D gene: TRBD1; clone size: NA; J gene: TRBJ2-7; V gene: TRBV5-4; CDR3 DNA: TGTGCCAGCAGCTTACAGGGGACCCCCTACGAGCAGTACTTC; CDR3 protein: CASSLQGTPYEQYF
D gene: TRBD1; clone size: many; J gene: TRBJ2-2; V gene: TRBV19; CDR3 DNA: TGTGCCAGTAGTGACAGGACAGGGGGGTACACCGGGGAGCTGTTTTTT; CDR3 protein: CASSDRTGGYTGELFF
D gene: NA; clone size: NA; J gene: TRBJ1-6; V gene: TRBV5-1; CDR3 DNA: TGCGCCAGCAGCTCGTCGCAGGGGATCGGTTCACCCCTCCACTTT; CDR3 protein: CASSSSQGIGSPLHF
D gene: TRBD1; clone size: NA; J gene: TRBJ1-2; V gene: TRBV2; CDR3 DNA: TGTGCCAGCAGGATCGGACAGGGCGTTTATGGTTATGGCTACACCTTC; CDR3 protein: CASRIGQGVYGYGYTF
D gene: TRBD1; clone size: NA; J gene: TRBJ1-5; V gene: TRBV3-1/TRBV3-2; CDR3 DNA: TGTGCCAGCAGCCAGGGGACAGGGGGCATGCAGCCCCAGCATTTT; CDR3 protein: CASSQGTGGMQPQHF
D gene: NA; clone size: once; J gene: TRBJ2-7; V gene: TRBV7-2; CDR3 DNA: TGTGCCAGCAGCTTAGTTCAGGGGACGTACGAGCAGTACTTC; CDR3 protein: CASSLVQGTYEQYF
D gene: TRBD1; clone size: NA; J gene: TRBJ1-1; V gene: TRBV2; CDR3 DNA: TGTGCCAGCAGTCGACAGGGGCAGGGCACTGAAGCTTTCTTT; CDR3 protein: CASSRQGQGTEAFF
D gene: NA; clone size: NA; J gene: TRBJ2-7; V gene: TRBV3-1/TRBV3-2; CDR3 DNA: TGTGCCAGCAGCCAAGAGCAGGGAAACTACGAGCAGTACTTC; CDR3 protein: CASSQEQGNYEQYF